This T cell receptor (beta chain) was sequenced in a study of T cells in Graves' hyperthyroidism and ophthalmopathy. A note on this clonotype: Relative to the germline gene, one junction end is altered; a read error may explain this.

Per the germline V gene, CDR1 is WSHSY and CDR2 is SAAADI. This CDR3 is 16 amino acids long. TCR beta CDR3 sequences were amplified from RNA transcripts. RT-PCR in the first round (using the HTBI primer set) targeted the TCR CDR3. MiXCR, run by TCRdb on the multiplex PCR reads, gives a single entry per CDR3 protein. The data show approximately 300,000 distinct CDR3 sequences, 16% seen once. The chain employs TRBV10-2 and TRBJ2-1; 10 bases line up with TRBD2. The receptor was isolated from a man aged 25 to 45 with Graves' hyperthyroidism. The sample taken for sequencing was blood. The CDR3 here is CASSEASGSSYNEQSF. CDR3 sequence (DNA): TGCGCCAGCAGTGAGGCTAGCGGGAGCTCCTACAATGAGCAGTCCTTC.